One and the same sample provided the 27 T cell receptor beta chains below, sequenced in a study of T-cell memory formation after mild COVID-19. Using its own MiXCR run on the 5' RACE reads, TCRdb lists one record per CDR3 protein. The sample contains 250,000 to 350,000 distinct CDR3 sequences, 15% to 20% of which appear only once. The sequencing sample was made of PBMCs or a T cell subset sorted from them (not recorded which). The receptors were sampled from a man aged 18-30 years who had mild COVID-19 (a few samples of this study predate the infection). Cell type and time point are not known.

This clonotype was seen only a few times. CDR3 DNA: TGTGCCAGCAGCTTAGCGGGTACAGGGTTGGAAAAACTGTTTTTT. Amino acid sequence: CASSLAGTGLEKLFF. This chain links TRBV7-8 with TRBJ1-4; a weak D match, TRBD1 (6 bases). The CDR3 is 15 residues long. The ends were cut back, 0 bases at V and 8 bases at J, with 13 bases in the middle. CDR1 is SGHVS, CDR2 FQNEAQ, per germline.

This clonotype was recorded many times. V gene TRBV7-9 combines with J gene TRBJ2-1; weak D call: TRBD2 (5 bases). The CDR3 is made up of 14 amino acids. V was shortened by 1 base and J by 8 bases, with 12 bases between the two germline ends. The V gene's germline CDR1 is SEHNR and CDR2 FQNEAQ (reference sequence). This chain's CDR3 is CASSLDGPRDEQFF. CDR3 DNA: TGTGCCAGCAGCTTAGATGGACCGAGGGATGAGCAGTTCTTC.

This clonotype was seen a few times. The chain recombines TRBV5-1 with TRBJ2-6, with TRBD2 as a possible D gene (5 bases). The CDR3 is 17 amino acids. V gave up 6 bases and J gave up 2 bases, with 18 bases separating them. Germline CDR1 and CDR2: SGHRS and YFSETQ. The DNA for the CDR3 is TGCGCCAGCAATCCGGGGTCATTCACTGCTGGGGCCAACGTCCTGACTTTC. This codes for CASNPGSFTAGANVLTF.

This clonotype was observed a few times. V gene TRBV24-1 combines with J gene TRBJ2-6, with D perhaps matching TRBD2 (5 bases). This CDR3 has 16 residues. The ends were cut back, 5 bases at V and 0 bases at J, with 10 bases in the middle. CDR1 is KGHDR and CDR2 is SFDVKD in the germline V gene. The CDR3 DNA sequence: TGTGCCACCAGTGTAACGGGGTCCTCTGGGGCCAACGTCCTGACTTTC. This sequence encodes CATSVTGSSGANVLTF.

This clonotype was counted only a few times. This chain uses TRBV3-1 with TRBJ1-1; D is possibly TRBD1 (6 bases). The CDR3 spans 13 residues. Germline V gene sequence: CDR1 LGHDT, CDR2 YNNKEL (reference sequence). Trimming took 4 bases from V and 7 from J, leaving 13 bases between them. In nucleotides, the CDR3 is TGTGCCAGCAGCCTCACAGGGTGGGTTGAAGCTTTCTTT. This translates into CASSLTGWVEAFF.

This clonotype was counted a few times. V gene TRBV19 combines with J gene TRBJ2-1, with D possibly TRBD1 on 5 matching bases. CDR3 size: 12 residues. The germline V gene has CDR1 LNHDA and CDR2 SQIVND (reference sequence). V lost 3 bases and J 7 bases, leaving 7 bases between the germline ends. In DNA, the CDR3 is TGTGCCAGTAGTATGGGGCAGAATGAGCAGTTCTTC. This gives the protein CASSMGQNEQFF.

This rearrangement joins TRBV5-1 to TRBJ2-3; TRBD1 is a possible D gene (5 bases). Trimming pared 5 bases from V and 3 bases from J, leaving 22 bases between. CDR1 and CDR2 (germline): SGHRS, YFSETQ. CDR3 size: 17 residues. The CDR3, as DNA: TGCGCCAGCAGTCACCAACCCAGGGCTGTGACGACAGATACGCAGTATTTT. Protein: CASSHQPRAVTTDTQYF. Full variable domain (outside the CDR3, taken from reference TRBV5-1 and TRBJ2-3): KAGVTQTPRYLIKTRGQQVTLSCSPISGHRSVSWYQQTPGQGLQFLFEYFSETQRNKGNFPGRFSGRQFSNSRSEMNVSTLELGDSALYLCASSHQPRAVTTDTQYFGPGTRLTVL.

This clonotype showed up just a few times. The gene calls are TRBV20-1 and TRBJ2-7; D uncertain. The CDR3 has 13 amino acids. The germline gives CDR1 DFQATT, CDR2 SNEGSKA (reference sequence). V was clipped by 3 bases and J by 2 bases, with 11 bases between them. The CDR3, as DNA: TGCAGTGCTAGGCCAAGGGAAACCTACGAGCAGTACGTC. This encodes CSARPRETYEQYV.

The chain carries TRBV12-3 or TRBV12-4 and TRBJ2-4; D call uncertain. Trimming left V 4 bases short and J 4 bases short, with 5 bases between. The CDR3 covers 12 residues. Written as DNA, the CDR3 is TGTGCCAGCAGTTATGGGAAAAACATTCAGTACTTC. Its translation: CASSYGKNIQYF.

This clonotype has a handful of counts. The gene calls are TRBV5-1 and TRBJ2-3, with 10 bases aligning to TRBD1. There are 16 residues in the CDR3. With V trimmed by 4 bases and J by 4 bases, 9 bases remained unmatched. Germline values: CDR1 SGHRS, CDR2 YFSETQ. CDR3 sequence reads: CASSPGTGADPDTQYF. CDR3 bases: TGCGCCAGCAGCCCGGGGACAGGGGCCGACCCAGATACGCAGTATTTT.

The chain links TRBV7-6 to TRBJ2-3, with 8 nucleotides matching TRBD1. Trimming at V came to 0 bases and at J to 5 bases, leaving 10 bases not matched to a gene. The V gene's germline CDR1 is SGHVS and CDR2 FNYEAQ. The CDR3 contains 17 residues. The CDR3 coding sequence is TGTGCCAGCAGCTTAGCGGATGGTTGGACAGGGCGAGATACGCAGTATTTT. Its translation is CASSLADGWTGRDTQYF. Together with reference TRBV7-6 and TRBJ2-3, the CDR3 gives the full variable domain: GAGVSQSPRYKVTKRGQDVALRCDPISGHVSLYWYRQALGQGPEFLTYFNYEAQQDKSGLPNDRFSAERPEGSISTLTIQRTEQRDSAMYRCASSLADGWTGRDTQYFGPGTRLTVL.

V usage is TRBV2 and J usage is TRBJ2-5, with 10 bases identical to TRBD1. V was clipped by 7 bases and J by 4 bases; unmatched bases: 6. Germline CDR1 SNHLY, CDR2 FYNNEI. The CDR3 sequence is 14 residues long. CDR3 nucleotide sequence: TGTGCCAGCACCCAAGACAGGGGGCGAGAGACCCAGTACTTC. Its translation: CASTQDRGRETQYF.

This clonotype has a handful of counts. V usage is TRBV24-1 and J usage is TRBJ1-1, with D unresolved. The germline V and J ends were trimmed by 7 bases and 0 bases, with 8 bases remaining between them. CDR3 length: 13 amino acids. Looked up from germline, CDR1 is KGHDR and CDR2 is SFDVKD. The CDR3 region is CATRSDMNTEAFF. CDR3 sequence (DNA): TGTGCCACCAGATCAGATATGAACACTGAAGCTTTCTTT.

V and J are TRBV5-1 and TRBJ1-1; D not resolved. Germline lookup yields CDR1 SGHRS and CDR2 YFSETQ. The V end was cut by 0 bases, the J end by 1 base, with 13 bases between. The CDR3 is 16 amino acids. CDR3 sequence (DNA): TGCGCCAGCAGCTTGGGCCCTAGGTCCCCGAACACTGAAGCTTTCTTT. Protein sequence: CASSLGPRSPNTEAFF.

This clonotype was found a few times. The rearrangement joins TRBV12-3 or TRBV12-4 to TRBJ1-2; no clear D. Trimming took off 3 bases at V and 5 bases at J, with 13 bases between the two ends. The CDR3 runs 14 residues. The CDR3 region is CASSFTRGGYGYTF. DNA of the CDR3: TGTGCCAGCAGTTTCACCCGGGGAGGGTATGGCTACACCTTC.

CDR3: CASSLFGGVDTEAFF. CDR3 coding DNA: TGTGCCAGCAGTCTCTTTGGGGGCGTGGACACTGAAGCTTTCTTT. The chain joins TRBV7-9 to TRBJ1-1; TRBD1 is a possible D gene (6 bases). V shed 6 bases and J shed 3 bases, with 17 bases lying between them. The CDR3 loop spans 15 amino acids. The germline V gene encodes CDR1 SEHNR and CDR2 FQNEAQ (reference sequence).

This clonotype has more than one count but fewer than ten. The V and J genes are TRBV6-5 and TRBJ1-1, with 9 bases fitting TRBD1. CDR1 is MNHEY, CDR2 SVGAGI, per germline. CDR3 length: 14 amino acids. The trim removed 5 bases at V and 9 bases at J, leaving 10 bases unmatched. CDR3 loop: CASSLQGAYTKAFF. As DNA, the CDR3 is TGTGCCAGCAGTCTACAGGGGGCATACACCAAAGCTTTCTTT.

This sequence joins TRBV28 and TRBJ1-1; D unclear. Trimming removed 2 bases from V and 6 bases from J, with 13 bases in between. The length of the CDR3 is 14 residues. Germline CDR1 and CDR2: MDHEN and SYDVKM. The CDR3 here is CASSLRTSWAEAFF. The CDR3 DNA reads TGTGCCAGCAGTTTAAGGACGAGTTGGGCTGAAGCTTTCTTT.

The rearrangement uses TRBV19 and TRBJ2-7, with a possible D match to TRBD1 (5 bases). Trimming stripped 4 bases from V and 2 bases from J, with 15 bases between. From germline, CDR1 is LNHDA and CDR2 SQIVND (reference sequence). The CDR3 has 15 amino acids. Here the CDR3 reads CASSRTWLAAYEQYF. The DNA of the CDR3 is TGTGCCAGTAGTAGGACATGGTTGGCGGCCTACGAGCAGTACTTC.

This clonotype has only a few counts. The chain joins TRBV7-2 to TRBJ2-2, with 7 bases identical to TRBD2. CDR1 is SGHTA, CDR2 FQGNSA, per germline. J lost 3 bases, V lost 2 bases, and 6 bases had no gene match. This CDR3 is 16 amino acids long. The CDR3 DNA is TGTGCCAGCAGCTTATGGGGAGGGTTCGACACCGGGGAGCTGTTTTTT. It encodes CASSLWGGFDTGELFF.

This chain joins TRBV11-2 and TRBJ1-2; D is unresolved. The germline gives CDR1 SGHAT, CDR2 FQNNGV. This CDR3 region has 12 residues. With 4 bases removed from V and 2 bases from J, the gap between germline ends came to 5 bases. The CDR3 loop is CASSSGNYGYTF. The CDR3 DNA is TGTGCCAGCAGCTCGGGGAACTATGGCTACACCTTC.

There are a few counts of this clonotype. The chain uses TRBV5-1 and TRBJ2-7; a possible D gene is TRBD1 (6 bases). The CDR3 has 13 residues. The germline CDR1 and CDR2 sequences are SGHRS and YFSETQ. With 0 bases removed from V and 4 bases from J, the gap between germline ends came to 8 bases. CDR3 bases: TGCGCCAGCAGCTTGGCCGGACAGTACGAGCAGTACTTC. Its protein product is CASSLAGQYEQYF.

This clonotype came up a few times. One end of the junction does not line up with germline, which may come from a read error. The V call is TRBV28, the J call TRBJ2-5, with D tentatively TRBD1 (5 bases). The germline V gene has CDR1 MDHEN and CDR2 SYDVKM. The CDR3 is made up of 13 amino acids. The CDR3 loop is CASLGADHETQYF. CDR3 bases: TGTGCCAGCCTAGGGGCAGACCACGAGACCCAGTACTTC.

In this sample, this clonotype turned up a few times. The V gene is TRBV7-9, the J gene TRBJ1-1; D is possibly TRBD1 (6 bases). The CDR3 runs to 13 residues. V lost 6 bases and J 3 bases, leaving 11 bases between the germline ends. Germline assignment: CDR1 SEHNR and CDR2 FQNEAQ (reference sequence). CDR3 sequence reads: CASSKRGDTEAFF. Here the CDR3 DNA reads TGTGCCAGCAGTAAGAGGGGGGACACTGAAGCTTTCTTT.

The V call is TRBV18, the J call TRBJ2-6; 8 bases match TRBD2. Germline V gene data show CDR1 as KGHSH and CDR2 as LQKENI. The CDR3 extends over 16 amino acids. The V and J ends lost 5 bases and 2 bases, in that order; junction bases with no gene match: 5. CDR3 nucleotides: TGTGCCAGCTCATCCCGAGCGGGGGCTGGGGCCAACGTCCTGACTTTC. This sequence encodes CASSSRAGAGANVLTF.

The DNA of the CDR3 is TGTGCCAGCAGCGTTGCTGGGACAGGGTTCACAGATACGCAGTATTTT. Amino acid sequence: CASSVAGTGFTDTQYF. V and J are TRBV5-4 and TRBJ2-3, with TRBD1 matching 9 bases. The length of the CDR3 is 16 residues. Germline values: CDR1 SGHNT, CDR2 YYREEE (reference sequence). V lost 4 bases to trimming and J lost 2 bases; unmatched junction nucleotides: 8.

In its sample, this clonotype was seen many times. The chain combines TRBV5-4 with TRBJ2-5; D unclear. The V and J ends lost 5 bases and 0 bases respectively, with 11 bases between them. Germline lookup yields CDR1 SGHNT and CDR2 YYREEE (reference sequence). The CDR3 length is 14 residues. This CDR3 is CASSPDVYQETQYF. CDR3 in DNA: TGTGCCAGCAGTCCGGACGTGTACCAAGAGACCCAGTACTTC. The whole variable domain, filled in from reference TRBV5-4 and TRBJ2-5, reads ETGVTQSPTHLIKTRGQQVTLRCSSQSGHNTVSWYQQALGQGPQFIFQYYREEENGRGNFPPRFSGLQFPNYSSELNVNALELDDSALYLCASSPDVYQETQYFGPGTRLLVL.